This T cell receptor beta chain was found in a study of blood T cell repertoires in COVID-19. As for the study in general: Spain, Italy and the United States supplied samples that represented acute and convalescent COVID-19. T cells, B-cell-depleted T cells, or PBMCs supplied cDNA or gDNA.

This clone has a handful of counts. Per the study methods: By means of reference gene primer amplification, nucleated cell counts were estimated. The assay was immunoSEQ multiplex PCR, and TCRdb's table has in-frame clones only and misses some. V, J and clone size are those of that table, while D and trimming were read from the DNA. This table has 200,000 to 250,000 clones, around 84% appearing once. The sequenced sample was peripheral blood. This sequence originates from a man aged 25 to 45 with active or convalescent COVID-19.

CDR3 sequence (DNA): TGTGCCAGCAGCTTAGGAGAAAACACTGAAGCTTTCTTT. The encoded protein is CASSLGENTEAFF. The chain links TRBV7-2 to TRBJ1-1, with unresolved D. Trimming took off 1 base at V and 2 bases at J, with 5 bases between the two ends. The CDR3 has 13 amino acids. Germline assignment: CDR1 SGHTA and CDR2 FQGNSA.